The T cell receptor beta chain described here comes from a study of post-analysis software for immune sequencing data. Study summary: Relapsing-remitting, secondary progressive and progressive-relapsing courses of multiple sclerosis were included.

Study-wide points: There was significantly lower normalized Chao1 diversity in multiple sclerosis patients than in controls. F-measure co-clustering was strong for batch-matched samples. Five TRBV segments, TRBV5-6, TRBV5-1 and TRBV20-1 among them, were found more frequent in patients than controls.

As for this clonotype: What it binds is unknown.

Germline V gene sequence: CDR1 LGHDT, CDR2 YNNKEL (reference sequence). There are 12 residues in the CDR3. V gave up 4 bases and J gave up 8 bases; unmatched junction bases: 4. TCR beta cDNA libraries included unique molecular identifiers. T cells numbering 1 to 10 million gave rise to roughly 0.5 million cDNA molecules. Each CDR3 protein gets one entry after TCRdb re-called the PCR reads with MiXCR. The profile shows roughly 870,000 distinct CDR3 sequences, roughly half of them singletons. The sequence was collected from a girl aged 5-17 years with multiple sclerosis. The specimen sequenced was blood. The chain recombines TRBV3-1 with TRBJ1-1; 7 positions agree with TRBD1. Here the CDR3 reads CASSRGQMEAFF. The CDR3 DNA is TGTGCCAGCAGCCGGGGACAGATGGAAGCTTTCTTT.